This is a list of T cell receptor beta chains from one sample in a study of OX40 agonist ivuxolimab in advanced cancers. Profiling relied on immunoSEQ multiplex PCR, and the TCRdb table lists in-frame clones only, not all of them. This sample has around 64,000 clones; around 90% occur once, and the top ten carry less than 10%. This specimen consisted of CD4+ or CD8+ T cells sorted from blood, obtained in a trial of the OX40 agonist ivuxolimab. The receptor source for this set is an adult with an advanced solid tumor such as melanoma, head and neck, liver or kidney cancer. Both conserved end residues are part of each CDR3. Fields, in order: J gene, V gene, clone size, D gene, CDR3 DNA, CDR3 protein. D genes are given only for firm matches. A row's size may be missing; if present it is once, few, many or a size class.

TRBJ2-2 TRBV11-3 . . TGTGCCAGCAGCTTAGACAGGGCGTACACCGGGGAGCTGTTTTTT CASSLDRAYTGELFF
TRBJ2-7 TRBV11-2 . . TGTGCCAGCAGCTTTCACAGATCCTACGAGCAGTACTTC CASSFHRSYEQYF
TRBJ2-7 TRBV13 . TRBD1 TGTGCCAGCAGCTTAGCGGGATGGACAGGGGGCGACGAGCAGTACTTC CASSLAGWTGGDEQYF
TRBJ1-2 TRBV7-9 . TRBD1 TGTGCCAGCAGCTATCTTGACAGGGCTGGCGGCTACACCTTC CASSYLDRAGGYTF
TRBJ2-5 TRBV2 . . TGTGCCAGCAGTGCCCGGGCCCAGGAGACCCAGTACTTC CASSARAQETQYF
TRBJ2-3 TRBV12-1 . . TGTGCCAGCAGCTTGGCGGGGGGAATACCCAGAGATACGCAGTATTTT CASSLAGGIPRDTQYF
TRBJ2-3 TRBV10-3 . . TGTGCCATCAGTGACAAGGCAACAGATACGCAGTATTTT CAISDKATDTQYF
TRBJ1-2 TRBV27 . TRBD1 TGTGCCAGCAGTTTATCATCCCCGGGACAGGGATACGGCTACACCTTC CASSLSSPGQGYGYTF
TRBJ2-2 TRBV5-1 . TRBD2 TGCGCCAGTAGTACTAGCGGGGTAACCGGGGAGCTGTTTTTT CASSTSGVTGELFF
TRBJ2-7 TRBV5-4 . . TGTGCCAGCAGCTTGGCCAAGGTCGGAGCCAGTCCCTACGAGCAGTACTTC CASSLAKVGASPYEQYF
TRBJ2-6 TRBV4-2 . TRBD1 TGTGCCAGCAGCCAACTTCTGACAGGACAGGGCCCTACTGGGGCCAACGTCCTGACTTTC CASSQLLTGQGPTGANVLTF
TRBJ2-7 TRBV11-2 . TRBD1 TGTGCCAGCAGCCCGGACAGGGGGGCCTACGAGCAGTACTTC CASSPDRGAYEQYF
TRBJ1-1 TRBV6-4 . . TGTGCCAGCAGTGAAGTGAGGGGCACTGAAGCTTTCTTT CASSEVRGTEAFF
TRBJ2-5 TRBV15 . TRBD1 TGTGCCACCAGCAGCGAGGACAGGGGCCTCCAAGAGACCCAGTACTTC CATSSEDRGLQETQYF
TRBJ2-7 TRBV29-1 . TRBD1 TGCAGCGTTGCGGGACAGGGGACGTACGAGCAGTACTTC CSVAGQGTYEQYF
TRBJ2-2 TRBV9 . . TGTGCCAGCAGCGTAGAGGGGTCCGGGGAGCTGTTTTTT CASSVEGSGELFF
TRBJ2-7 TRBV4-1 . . TGCGCCAGCAGCCAAGTTGGCTACGAGCAGTACTTC CASSQVGYEQYF
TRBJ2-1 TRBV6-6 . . TGTGCCGCCACAGGGCTGGGGAATGAGCAGTTCTTC CAATGLGNEQFF
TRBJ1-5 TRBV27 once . TGTGCCAGCAGTTTATTCGCCAGGGGCATTAATCAGCCCCAGCATTTT CASSLFARGINQPQHF
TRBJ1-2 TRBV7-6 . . TGTGCCAGCAGCTCCACCCTCAGGGGTCCTAACTATGGCTACACCTTC CASSSTLRGPNYGYTF
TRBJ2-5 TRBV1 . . TGCACCAGCAGACAAGCAGGGGCGCATCCCCAAGAGACCCAGTACTTC CTSRQAGAHPQETQYF
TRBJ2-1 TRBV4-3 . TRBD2 TGCGCCAGCAGCCAAGATCCTAGCGGGGGGTACAATGAGCAGTTCTTC CASSQDPSGGYNEQFF
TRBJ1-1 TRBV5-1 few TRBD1 TGCGCCAGCAGCTTGGCACAGGGGTTCACTGAAGCTTTCTTT CASSLAQGFTEAFF
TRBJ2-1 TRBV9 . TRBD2 TGTGCCAGCAGCACGCGGGGGGTCTCCTACAATGAGCAGTTCTTC CASSTRGVSYNEQFF
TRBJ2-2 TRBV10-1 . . TGCGCCAGCAGAAATGGAAACGGGGAGCTGTTTTTT CASRNGNGELFF
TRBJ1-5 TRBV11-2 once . TGTGCCAGCAGCTTGGATGTTAATCAGCCCCAGCATTTT CASSLDVNQPQHF
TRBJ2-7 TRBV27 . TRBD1 TGTGCCAGCAGTCCGGGACAGGTCTCCTACGAGCAGTACTTC CASSPGQVSYEQYF
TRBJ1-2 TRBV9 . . TGTGCCAGCAGCTCCAGGTTAGGATCCCACTATGGCTACACCTTC CASSSRLGSHYGYTF
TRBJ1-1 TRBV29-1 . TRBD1 TGCAGCGTGGCGGGACAGGGGGGGTACGCTTTCTTT CSVAGQGGYAFF
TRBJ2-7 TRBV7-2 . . TGTGCCAGCAGCTTAGGGCCCGGGGCCAGCTCCTACGAGCAGTACTTC CASSLGPGASSYEQYF
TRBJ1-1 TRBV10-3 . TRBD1 TGTGCCATCAGTGAGACCTGGACAGGGGCTTCCTTTGAAGCTTTCTTT CAISETWTGASFEAFF
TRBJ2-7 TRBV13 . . TGTGCCAGCAGCTTAATGGGGGGACAGCCCTACGAGCAGTACTTC CASSLMGGQPYEQYF
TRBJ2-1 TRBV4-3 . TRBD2 TGCGCCAGCAGCCCTCTAGCGGGGACACCCAATGAGCAGTTCTTC CASSPLAGTPNEQFF
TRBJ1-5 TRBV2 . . TGTGCCGTAAGGACAGTTTATAGCAATCAGCCCCAGCATTTT CAVRTVYSNQPQHF
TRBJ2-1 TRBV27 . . TGTGCCAGCAGTTTATCAGGGGCTGGGAACTATGAGCAGTTCTTC CASSLSGAGNYEQFF
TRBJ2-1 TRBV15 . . TGTGCCACCAGCACACCGGGACCCCCCAATGAGCAGTTCTTC CATSTPGPPNEQFF
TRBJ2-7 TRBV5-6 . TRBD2 TGTGCCAGCAGCTTGGTGGGGGGGTACGAGCAGTACTTC CASSLVGGYEQYF
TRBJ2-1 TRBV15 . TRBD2 TGTGCCACCAGCAGAGATCGGGGGGGCAGGTACAATGAGCAGTTCTTC CATSRDRGGRYNEQFF
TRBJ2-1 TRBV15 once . TGTGCCACCAGCAGAGGGTTGGGCGGTGAGCAGTTCTTC CATSRGLGGEQFF
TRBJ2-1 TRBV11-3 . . TGTGCCAGCAGCTTAGGGCTAGGTGCCGATGAGCAGTTCTTC CASSLGLGADEQFF
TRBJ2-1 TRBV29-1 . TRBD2 TGCAGCGGAACTAGCGGGGTGAATGAGCAGTTCTTC CSGTSGVNEQFF
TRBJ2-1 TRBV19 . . TGTGCCAGTAGTTGGGGCCAGGGGCTCGATGAGCAGTTCTTC CASSWGQGLDEQFF